The source of this T cell receptor beta chain is a study of T cell clones after liver transplantation (dated by TCRdb to the late 2010s). A note on the overall study: The samples were obtained from ITN030ST, a randomized trial that attempted immunosuppression withdrawal within 2 years after liver transplantation. Donor-reactive T cell clones were identified by TCRbeta sequencing after a pre-transplant mixed lymphocyte reaction and then tracked in post-transplant blood. Third party-reactive TCRbeta sequences were also identified from pre-transplant MLRs to serve as an antigen-independent comparator for donor-reactive sequences. Three of the eight recipients were HCV-positive; the others were transplanted for non-autoimmune, non-viral indications. The subjects received no induction therapy and were kept on standard immunosuppression until randomization at 12-24 months post-transplant. To count as tolerant, a recipient had to stay completely off immunosuppression for at least one year without liver enzymes climbing beyond twice the upper limit of normal. Blood samples were collected pre-transplant, pre-randomization before withdrawal, and post-randomization after either full withdrawal or failed withdrawal. The study cohort included 8 liver transplant recipients, of whom 3 were classified as tolerant and 5 as non-tolerant. General study outcomes and caveats: In a couple of subjects, low numbers of available donor cells limited the measurable donor-reactive repertoire. When repertoire turnover was taken into account, detection of donor-reactive sequences was significantly reduced in 7 of 8 subjects for CD4 and in 8 of 8 subjects for CD8. The decline in donor-reactive sequences exceeded the decline in third party-reactive sequences, suggesting partial antigen-specific deletion that was unrelated to withdrawal success. Because no allograft tissue specimens were available, donor-reactive T cells may have migrated into the graft instead of being deleted. In 5 of 8 subjects, circulating donor-reactive CD4 TCRbeta sequences decreased significantly after transplant, regardless of tolerance or HCV status. Conclusions were preliminary, limited by small, heterogeneous patient numbers and non-standardized post-transplant time points.

The CDR3, cysteine through phenylalanine, is 16 amino acids long. Only the CDR3 part of the read is kept: 48 bases, read in frame from the first base. The germline V gene (reference sequence) sets CDR1 to SGHNT and CDR2 to YYREEE. The germline V end is reduced by 0 bases and the J end by 2 bases; junction bases left unmatched: 6. This sample's time point label indicates: pre-transplant. Unstimulated PBMCs, after thawing, were stained for CD3, CD4 and CD8 and then FACS-sorted into CD3+CD4+ and CD3+CD8+ populations. Each of the 8 studied subjects was randomized to immunosuppression withdrawal. The Qiagen DNeasy Blood and Tissue Kit was used for genomic DNA isolation. This clone has just a few counts. This clone's antigen is unknown. No base quality information exists; no much larger clone differs at one position. High-throughput TCRbeta CDR3 sequencing of frozen genomic DNA was performed by immunoSEQ, including PCR amplification, mapping, bias correction and internal controls. In the paper's pipeline: Only productive rearrangements were retained, and each unique TCRbeta sequence was defined by its CDR3 nucleotide sequence together with its V and J gene. For a sequence to be called donor-reactive, it needed a frequency of at least 0.01% and at least 5-fold expansion in CFSE-low cells compared with unstimulated pre-transplant cells. To ensure at least 90% detection power, minimum frequency thresholds were set for each subject based on that subject's lowest-template unstimulated sample. Repertoire turnover was measured by Jensen-Shannon divergence between the top 1000 TCRbeta sequences post- and pre-transplant. Changes in detection of donor-reactive sequences were assessed with two-sided Fisher's exact tests. Sourced from immuneACCESS, this table was stored by TCRdb with only in-frame sequences that have V and J called. A share of the clones is absent; for the studies checked, an unresolved V gene accounts for under half, and the remainder has no known explanation. The D gene and trimming were derived from the DNA, and the V and J assignments and clone size from that table. The sample table shows tens of thousands of clones, and 70% to 75% are seen once. The leading ten clones occupy 15% of the sample.

Recombination connected TRBV5-4 to TRBJ2-3; TRBD1 agrees with 7 junctional bases. This receptor was obtained from a human donor who received a liver transplant. Sequences were derived from CD4+ T cells from blood, sampled before liver transplant. The nucleotides are TGTGCCAGCAGCTTGGGGGGACAGCATTACACAGATACGCAGTATTTT. The resulting protein is CASSLGGQHYTDTQYF.